Reported below is one TCR beta chain. The sample holds a few counts of this clone. It lacks a known antigen. Within one base of it there is no much larger clone, and no base qualities were kept. The data belong to a study of cytomegalovirus exposure and HLA in healthy donors (dated by TCRdb to 2015 to 2018). Regarding the research as a whole: An earlier analysis of around 600 of the donors reported 250 to 300 Gb of sequence data and some 120 million unique TCR beta sequences from some 180 million T cells. About 280 gigabases of sequencing data and 70 million to 100 million unique TCR sequences were included in an early release covering several hundred HLA-typed donors. Of the 300 to 500 genotyped donors, 81% were placed in the genetic ancestry cluster associated with self-reported Caucasian donors. The study was designed to test whether signatures of past pathogen exposure could be identified by cataloging public T cell receptors. The study profiled the T cell repertoires of fewer than 850 subjects by immunosequencing and related them to cytomegalovirus serostatus. In addition to the first cohort of 666 subjects, a separate validation cohort of 130 or so different subjects was used. High-throughput TCR immunosequencing, statistical association of individual TCRs with disease status, and machine learning were combined to predict cytomegalovirus infection status. To study patterns of TCR occurrence, a later analysis re-analyzed previously published TCR beta repertoires from 666 donors and added high-resolution HLA genotyping. The later analysis used no new phenotypic data to find candidate immune exposures, relying instead on TCR beta sequences and their occurrence across donors. An earlier analysis of more than 450 of the donors used high-throughput TCR beta sequencing to judge whether each TCR beta V gene segment behaved as functional or pseudogenic. Alongside the repertoire data, information on donor age, sex, ethnicity and CMV serostatus was compiled. In a later genetic analysis, genome-wide SNP genotypes for about 55% of the roughly 670 donors were used, and that subset was treated as a discovery cohort. All discovery cohort repertoires had been generated on a single sequencing platform. HLA typing included class I and class II loci at four-digit resolution. Typing coverage varied by locus: roughly 620-640 donors for A, B, C, DRB1 and DQB1; approximately 500 for DQA1; about 600 for DPA1; approximately 450 for DPB1. A handful of DR-DQ haplotypes were handled as single units for association and clustering because linkage in the cohort was strong. Across roughly 420 genotyped donors of the cohort, an average of roughly 250,000 unique TCR beta nucleotide sequences per donor were sequenced, and around 19% of those sequences were non-productive.

Receptor amplification or capture employed the immunoSEQ multiplex PCR assay. For the multiplex PCR, a mixture combining 60 forward primers for TCR Vbeta segments and 13 reverse primers for TCR Jbeta segments was used. The CDR3 region of rearranged TCR beta genes was amplified from genomic DNA with a multiplex PCR assay. The Illumina HiSeq System was used to sequence the amplified TCR beta libraries as 87-base-pair reads. The original methods were these. In a later analysis, roughly 80 million unique TCR beta chains were counted across the 500 to 850 repertoires, and around 11 million of these chains were shared by at least two donors. To remove PCR and sequencing errors, raw reads were error-corrected and collapsed into unique sequences using a nearest-neighbor algorithm that merged closely related sequences. To assign V, D and J gene segments, CDR3 sequences were aligned to IMGT reference sequences. For a sequence to be retained, a match of at least six nucleotides was required to both a V gene segment and a J gene segment. A rearrangement counted as productive if the CDR3 had no stop codons and remained in frame with V and J, and every other rearrangement counted as non-productive. CDR3 was defined by IMGT convention, running from the second conserved V-encoded cysteine to the conserved J-encoded phenylalanine. The earlier analysis of about 640 of the donors excluded any sequence lacking an unambiguous match to a single V gene segment. An earlier analysis of roughly 590 of the donors called V segments functional above 56.7% productive rearrangements and segregating when the between-donor standard deviation exceeded 5%. A statistical classification framework was built to diagnose cytomegalovirus status from the catalog of TCR beta chain sequences. A later analysis assigned V and J genes by comparing TCR nucleotide sequences with IMGT/GENE-DB human TR gene sequences. In a later analysis, CDR3 sequences and most-parsimonious VDJ recombination scenarios were assigned using the TCRdist pipeline. In a later analysis, each TCR beta chain was defined by its CDR3 amino acid sequence together with its V-gene family, and reads lacking a unique V-gene family were excluded. A later analysis removed roughly 590 highly shared, low-generation-probability nucleotide sequences to deal with suspected cross-contamination and a sequencing artifact. In a later analysis, a clonal expansion index was calculated for each public chain from normalized within-repertoire ranks of inferred template counts. In a later analysis, generation probabilities were computed using a VDJ recombination model fitted to out-of-frame rearrangements, and the results were checked against IGoR. A later analysis scored TCR-TCR, TCR-HLA and TCR-CMV co-occurrence with hypergeometric tests, applying a repertoire-size bias correction to TCR pairs. False discovery rates were estimated in a later analysis by permuting HLA or CMV assignments 20 times. In a later analysis, co-occurring TCRs were grouped with DBSCAN, and TCRdist sequence similarity was added when clustering was performed within HLA-allele-positive subsets. Repertoires with fewer than 30,000 or more than 120,000 public chains were left out of co-occurrence clustering, as were five repertoires with anomalous nucleotide sharing. TCRdb stores this immuneACCESS table with in-frame sequences only. Part of the clones is absent; in the studies checked, under half of the shortfall reflects unresolved V genes, and no reason is known for the rest. That table furnishes V, J and clone size, whereas the DNA furnished D and trimming. In all, the sample holds about 140,000 clones, and 70% to 80% of those were seen once. The ten biggest clones cover around 9.1% of the sample.

Counted from cysteine to phenylalanine, this CDR3 has 12 amino acids. Only the CDR3 DNA stays, 36 bases, in frame from base 1. V and J are truncated by 5 bases and 7 bases respectively, leaving an intervening sequence of 12 bases. CDR1 SGHNT and CDR2 YENEEA are derived from the germline V gene. The cohort comprised hundreds of healthy bone marrow donors. At the time of sampling, all cohort members were nominally healthy, though unrecorded immune exposures were likely present. The donor tested CMV seropositive and was one of the 289 seropositive cohort members. A peripheral blood sample was collected from each donor, and TCR beta sequencing was performed on peripheral blood mononuclear cells. The Qiagen DNeasy Blood Extraction Kit was used to extract genomic DNA from the blood cell samples. Overall results and qualifications from the work: A further reported finding was that TCR beta sequences accurately predicted the HLA-A and HLA-B alleles for most subjects in the first cohort. Because some donors lacked HLA typing at each locus, the association tests relied only on the typed subset. V-gene and J-gene trimming of TCR beta chains was associated with a missense DCLRE1C variant in a later genetic analysis, and the association was replicated in an independent cohort. CMV serostatus was the only immune exposure information available for the cohort. A cluster of highly shared sequence variants was judged likely to represent a technical artifact of the sequencing pipeline. According to a later genetic analysis, donors in an Asian-associated ancestry cluster had fewer N-insertions in productive TCRs than the roughly 700-donor mean. Linkage disequilibrium might explain the correlated functional status among segregating V segments, but an unknown experimental factor could not be excluded. The 87-base-pair reads could not distinguish some IMGT-functional V segments, including TRBV6-2 and TRBV6-3, so those segments were excluded. The classifier was reported to diagnose cytomegalovirus status with high specificity and sensitivity in both the original and validation cohorts. In a later analysis, around 15,000 TCR beta sequences were associated with specific HLA alleles at a false discovery rate of 0.05. An earlier analysis of approximately 530 of the donors showed that most TCR beta V segments appeared in productive rearrangements either about 87% or about 30% of the time, which broadly matched IMGT annotations. According to a later analysis, TCR association rates differed among HLA loci, with DRB1 alleles showing the most associated TCRs and HLA-C alleles showing the fewest. Several of the top co-occurrence clusters appeared to be linked to parvovirus B19, influenza, CMV and Epstein-Barr virus, according to a later analysis. A total of fewer than 200 TCR beta chains were listed by the study as associated with cytomegalovirus. Most CMV-associated TCR beta chains appeared to be HLA-restricted in a later analysis, and the HLA associations seemed to be driven largely by CMV exposure. Three of the identified cytomegalovirus-associated TCR beta chains were confirmed in vitro to be specific for cytomegalovirus antigens. Most TCR sequences were seen in very few donors, while some public TCRs were found in many individuals. In this cohort, only TCR beta chains were sequenced, and detectable features were limited by the absence of alpha or paired-chain data. When HLA alleles, especially DR and DQ, strongly co-occurred, TCR associations were difficult to assign to individual alleles. Because counts were too low, more than 15 rarely observed V segments, including chromosome 9 orphons, were excluded from the earlier analysis of a few hundred of the donors. Compared with equally common non-associated chains, HLA-associated TCR beta chains in a later analysis were more clonally expanded and had lower generation probabilities. Sequencing depth was assumed to be roughly uniform across donors in the presence/absence analyses, though that assumption may not hold. The authors suggested that the approach could potentially be extended to other disease states and immunological phenotypes.

Recombination connected TRBV11-3 to TRBJ2-7; a tentative D call is TRBD1 (7 bases match). Sequenced: PBMCs. This sequence originates from a woman in her fifties or sixties in good health and CMV-seropositive. The DNA sequence follows: TGTGCCAGCAGCACCCAGGGGGGAGAGCAGTACTTC. This gives the protein CASSTQGGEQYF.